These T cell receptor beta chains were read from a single sample in a study of shared clonotypes between healthy human individuals. Data came from immunoSEQ multiplex PCR; TCRdb stores just in-frame clones and leaves some out. The sample includes approximately 2,300,000 clones, 80% to 95% of them seen just once. Specimen: naive CD4+ T cells from PBMCs. The receptor set was obtained from a man between 18 and 35 years old in good health. Some clones in this sample may be carry-over from other donors' samples. CDR3s include the opening cysteine and the closing phenylalanine or tryptophan. Each record gives: D gene, clone size, V gene, J gene, CDR3 protein, CDR3 DNA. D genes are given only for firm matches. Part of the rows lack a size; the others show once, few, many or a class for expanded clones.

NA,NA,TRBV28,TRBJ1-5,CASSFQFGPQHF,TGTGCCAGCAGTTTTCAGTTTGGGCCCCAGCATTTT
NA,NA,TRBV6-5,TRBJ1-5,CASSAGNQPQHF,TGTGCCAGCAGTGCTGGAAATCAGCCCCAGCATTTT
NA,NA,TRBV5-5,TRBJ2-7,CASSFAGLTTYEQYF,TGTGCCAGCAGCTTCGCGGGCCTTACGACCTACGAGCAGTACTTC
TRBD1,NA,TRBV7-2,TRBJ2-5,CASSLGLLRGLETQYF,TGTGCCAGCAGCTTAGGGCTTTTGAGGGGGCTAGAGACCCAGTACTTC
NA,NA,TRBV9,TRBJ2-5,CASSARPGFGETQYF,TGTGCCAGCAGCGCGAGGCCCGGGTTTGGGGAGACCCAGTACTTC
NA,NA,TRBV20-1,TRBJ1-4,CSASQTEKLFF,TGCAGTGCTAGCCAGACCGAAAAACTGTTTTTT
TRBD1,NA,TRBV28,TRBJ2-5,CASSQRNPGQGREETQYF,TGTGCCAGCAGTCAACGAAACCCCGGACAGGGGAGAGAAGAGACCCAGTACTTC
TRBD1,NA,TRBV6-5,TRBJ2-1,CASSLPGQGYNEQFF,TGTGCCAGCAGCCTTCCGGGACAGGGGTACAATGAGCAGTTCTTC
NA,NA,TRBV7-2,TRBJ2-7,CASSPGPRYEQYF,TGTGCCAGCAGCCCCGGGCCACGCTACGAGCAGTACTTC
NA,NA,TRBV5-1,TRBJ2-5,CASSFGGVETQYF,TGCGCCAGCAGCTTCGGGGGCGTTGAGACCCAGTACTTC
TRBD2,NA,TRBV7-2,TRBJ2-5,CASSLDLFREGLETQYF,TGTGCCAGCAGCTTAGATCTATTTCGGGAGGGCCTTGAGACCCAGTACTTC
NA,NA,TRBV7-2,TRBJ1-2,CASSAGMGYGYTF,TGTGCCAGCAGCGCCGGTATGGGCTATGGCTACACCTTC
TRBD1,NA,TRBV5-1,TRBJ1-1,CASSQGWSGTGNTEAFF,TGCGCCAGCAGCCAGGGATGGTCCGGGACAGGGAACACTGAAGCTTTCTTT
TRBD1,NA,TRBV19,TRBJ2-1,CASSGFHDRGRNEQFF,TGTGCCAGTAGTGGTTTCCATGACAGGGGACGGAATGAGCAGTTCTTC
TRBD2,NA,TRBV7-2,TRBJ2-5,CASSLTRRGFGETQYF,TGTGCCAGCAGCCTTACCCGGCGGGGGTTTGGAGAGACCCAGTACTTC
TRBD1,NA,TRBV10-3,TRBJ1-1,CAISTGGREAFF,TGTGCCATCAGTACAGGGGGAAGAGAAGCTTTCTTT
NA,NA,TRBV28,TRBJ1-2,CASSLAGRVRGYTF,TGTGCCAGCAGTTTGGCGGGCAGGGTGCGGGGCTACACCTTC
NA,NA,TRBV6-1,TRBJ1-1,CASSEAENTEAFF,TGTGCCAGCAGTGAAGCAGAGAACACTGAAGCTTTCTTT
NA,NA,TRBV28,TRBJ1-1,CASVPAPQTEAFF,TGTGCCAGCGTTCCGGCTCCCCAGACTGAAGCTTTCTTT
TRBD1,once,TRBV18,TRBJ1-4,CASSAGQLKNEKLFF,TGTGCCAGCTCGGCGGGACAGTTGAAGAATGAAAAACTGTTTTTT
NA,NA,TRBV5-4,TRBJ2-2,CASSFRGTGELFF,TGTGCCAGCAGCTTTCGAGGGACCGGGGAGCTGTTTTTT
TRBD1,NA,TRBV5-1,TRBJ1-2,CASSLTGGAHYGYTF,TGCGCCAGCAGCTTGACAGGGGGCGCGCACTATGGCTACACCTTC
TRBD2,NA,TRBV9,TRBJ2-1,CASTRGGDLGRNEQFF,TGTGCCAGCACGAGGGGAGGGGATCTCGGGCGCAATGAGCAGTTCTTC
NA,NA,TRBV7-9,TRBJ2-1,CASSLNYEQFF,TGTGCCAGCAGCTTAAACTATGAGCAGTTCTTC
TRBD1,NA,TRBV6-5,TRBJ1-4,CASSDDRVGEKLFF,TGTGCCAGCAGTGATGACAGGGTTGGTGAAAAACTGTTTTTT
NA,once,TRBV28,TRBJ1-4,CASSRSQGRGEKLFF,TGTGCCAGCAGCCGCAGCCAGGGGCGGGGTGAAAAACTGTTTTTT
TRBD2,NA,TRBV19,TRBJ2-7,CASSIDPRASGRAEQYF,TGTGCCAGTAGTATAGATCCCCGGGCTAGCGGGAGGGCCGAGCAGTACTTC